These 12 T cell receptor beta chains originate from one sample sequenced in a study of long-term antiretroviral therapy in people with HIV. Run at survey level, the immunoSEQ assay was version v3.0. Sequencing used immunoSEQ multiplex PCR; TCRdb keeps in-frame clones, though not all of them. The repertoire holds approximately 18,000 clones, with 80% as singletons. The sample in question was unsorted PBMCs, obtained 0.2 years after starting antiretroviral therapy. The origin of the receptors is a woman in her thirties or forties with HIV.

This clone was detected once. V and J are TRBV4-1 and TRBJ2-7; D unclear. V gave up 1 base and J gave up 1 base, with 11 bases separating them. Germline values: CDR1 MGHRA, CDR2 YSYEKL. This CDR3 has 15 residues. The CDR3 here is CASSQGSGHSYEQYF. In DNA, the CDR3 is TGCGCCAGCAGCCAAGGTTCAGGCCATTCCTACGAGCAGTACTTC.

A few counts support this clone. This chain joins TRBV9 and TRBJ1-2; D remains unclear. The length of the CDR3 is 12 residues. CDR1 is SGDLS and CDR2 is YYNGEE in the germline V gene. The V and J ends lost 0 bases and 6 bases respectively, with 6 bases between them. The CDR3 is CASSVGADGYTF. The CDR3 DNA reads as TGTGCCAGCAGCGTAGGGGCGGATGGCTACACCTTC.

The chain links TRBV5-5 to TRBJ2-3, with 8 bases identical to TRBD1. Germline V CDR1 and CDR2: SGHKS, YYEKEE (reference sequence). The CDR3 contains 15 residues. V shed 2 bases, J shed 4 bases, and the junction held 6 bases outside the gene matches. Written as DNA, the CDR3 is TGTGCCAGCAGCTTTTTTGGGACAGGCTCAGATACGCAGTATTTT. This gives the protein CASSFFGTGSDTQYF.

The rearrangement links TRBV7-6 to TRBJ2-1; no clear D gene. Germline lookup yields CDR1 SGHVS and CDR2 FNYEAQ. CDR3 length: 16 residues. V lost 5 bases and J 5 bases, leaving 19 bases between the germline ends. CDR3 in DNA: TGTGCCAGCAGCCTAGTGGGCGGCCCCGGCAACAATGAGCAGTTCTTC. This sequence encodes CASSLVGGPGNNEQFF.

CDR3 loop: CASSLYRGPYEQYF. In DNA, the CDR3 is TGCGCCAGCAGCCTATACAGGGGGCCTTACGAGCAGTACTTC. The chain couples TRBV5-1 to TRBJ2-7; TRBD1 matches at 9 bases. The CDR3 is 14 amino acids. Trimming at V came to 4 bases and at J to 4 bases, leaving 6 bases not matched to a gene. The germline V gene has CDR1 SGHRS and CDR2 YFSETQ. Complete variable domain (other parts from reference TRBV5-1 and TRBJ2-7): KAGVTQTPRYLIKTRGQQVTLSCSPISGHRSVSWYQQTPGQGLQFLFEYFSETQRNKGNFPGRFSGRQFSNSRSEMNVSTLELGDSALYLCASSLYRGPYEQYFGPGTRLTVT.

The rearrangement uses TRBV18 and TRBJ1-6, with unresolved D. Trimming shortened V by 6 bases and J by 0 bases, and 3 bases separated the two germline ends. Germline-derived CDR1 and CDR2 are KGHSH and LQKENI. The CDR3 extends over 13 amino acids. This CDR3 reads CASSDSYNSPLHF. The CDR3 DNA sequence: TGTGCCAGCTCCGACTCCTATAATTCACCCCTCCACTTT.

The gene calls are TRBV9 and TRBJ1-1; no definite D call. V dropped 4 bases and J dropped 1 base, with 5 bases sitting between them. Germline V lookup: CDR1 SGDLS, CDR2 YYNGEE. This CDR3 is 12 amino acids long. The CDR3 here is CASSQGNTEAFF. The DNA for the CDR3 is TGTGCCAGCAGCCAAGGGAACACTGAAGCTTTCTTT.

DNA of the CDR3: TGTGCCAGCAGCGTGGGACTAGGAAAGACAGATACGCAGTATTTT. Residues: CASSVGLGKTDTQYF. The V call is TRBV9, the J call TRBJ2-3; 8 bases align to TRBD2. Germline V lookup: CDR1 SGDLS, CDR2 YYNGEE. The junction had 5 bases not matched to a gene; V was cut back by 2 bases and J by 3 bases. This CDR3 has 15 residues.

V is TRBV7-2 and J is TRBJ2-3; perhaps TRBD2 as D (5 bases). CDR3 length: 14 residues. CDR1 is SGHTA and CDR2 is FQGNSA in the germline V gene. The V end lost 3 bases, the J end lost 0 bases, and 7 bases lay between the germline ends. CDR3 nucleotides: TGTGCCAGCAGCTTCGGCGGGAGCACAGATACGCAGTATTTT. It translates to CASSFGGSTDTQYF.

This clone was counted a few times. The V gene is TRBV7-9, the J gene TRBJ2-7; TRBD1 is a possible D gene (5 bases). This CDR3 is built from 13 residues. Per germline, CDR1 SEHNR and CDR2 FQNEAQ (reference sequence). The V and J ends lost 5 bases and 3 bases respectively, with 11 bases between them. The CDR3 region has the DNA TGTGCCAGCAGCGGTGACAGTAGCTACGAGCAGTACTTC. Its translation: CASSGDSSYEQYF.

The chain is built from TRBV18 and TRBJ2-7, with 7 nucleotides matching TRBD1. V was pared by 4 bases and J by 0 bases, with 12 bases of the junction left unmatched. CDR3 length: 17 residues. CDR1 is KGHSH, CDR2 LQKENI, per germline. The CDR3 nucleotides read TGTGCCAGCTCACTGATCGGACCGGGACAGTTCTCCTACGAGCAGTACTTC. Translation: CASSLIGPGQFSYEQYF.

The CDR3 reads CASSHLLPELFF. In DNA, the CDR3 is TGCGCCAGCAGCCATCTTCTCCCGGAGCTGTTTTTT. This chain uses TRBV4-1 with TRBJ2-2; D unresolved. V was cut by 3 bases and J by 10 bases, with 9 bases left in between. This CDR3 contains 12 residues. CDR1 is MGHRA, CDR2 YSYEKL, per germline.